Given below is one T cell receptor beta chain in context. The data belong to a study of cytomegalovirus exposure and HLA in healthy donors. Primers included in the PCR were 60 Vbeta and 13 Jbeta primers. The protocol was immunoSEQ multiplex PCR, while the TCRdb copy is restricted to in-frame clones and leaves out a portion. Of 100,000 to 150,000 clones listed, more than 75% are singletons. The germline V and J ends were trimmed by 0 bases and 8 bases, with 21 bases remaining between them. The CDR3 loop spans 17 amino acids. From germline, CDR1 is SGDLS and CDR2 YYNGEE. The clonotype was recovered from a woman in her fifties or sixties in good health and CMV-seropositive. Sequenced material: PBMCs. The J gene is TRBJ2-1, the V gene TRBV9; D remains ambiguous. CDR3 amino acids: CASSVGPRGVVSDEQFF. CDR3 bases: TGTGCCAGCAGCGTAGGCCCCCGAGGAGTTGTGAGTGATGAGCAGTTCTTC.